These T cell receptor beta chains were read from a single sample in a study of blood T cells in healthy people across ages. Using its own MiXCR run on the 5' RACE reads, TCRdb lists one record per CDR3 protein. The table lists 1 million or so distinct CDR3 sequences, 25% of them singletons. This sample also appeared in a second study, on T cells of mothers and their children.

Sequences were obtained from blood. These receptors all come from a girl between 2 and 10 years old in good health. Each CDR3 is given with its conserved first and last residue. A D gene is named only where the DNA matches it firmly. Where a row states a size, it is once, few, many or the class of an expanded clone; other rows omit it.

d_call	v_call	clone_size	j_call	cdr3_aa	cdr3_nt
.	TRBV6-5	.	TRBJ2-7	CASREISGDTYEQYF	TGTGCCAGCAGAGAGATTAGCGGTGATACCTACGAGCAGTACTTC
.	TRBV27	many	TRBJ2-7	CAGPREPEQYF	TGTGCCGGGCCTAGGGAACCCGAGCAGTACTTC
.	TRBV15	few	TRBJ1-5	CATDGRTMQNSNQPQHF	TGTGCCACCGATGGACGGACGATGCAAAATAGCAATCAGCCCCAGCATTTT
.	TRBV12-3/TRBV12-4	.	TRBJ2-7	CASSPPDGYSYEQYF	TGTGCCAGCAGTCCCCCGGACGGTTACTCCTACGAGCAGTACTTC
.	TRBV10-2	.	TRBJ1-1	CASSGGGANTEAFF	TGCGCCAGCAGTGGGGGAGGGGCGAACACTGAAGCTTTCTTT
.	TRBV28	few	TRBJ1-1	CAAADWNTEAFF	TGTGCCGCAGCGGATTGGAACACTGAAGCTTTCTTT
.	TRBV29-1	few	TRBJ2-7	CSVVDNFYEQYF	TGCAGCGTTGTGGACAACTTCTACGAGCAGTACTTC
TRBD2	TRBV29-1	.	TRBJ2-7	CSVSLSGSIYEQYF	TGCAGCGTCTCTCTTAGCGGGTCAATCTACGAGCAGTACTTC
.	TRBV28	.	TRBJ1-5	CASSFYGQRDQPQHF	TGTGCCAGCAGTTTCTATGGTCAGAGAGATCAGCCCCAGCATTTT
.	TRBV19	.	TRBJ2-3	CASSISGITDTQYF	TGTGCCAGTAGTATCTCGGGGATCACAGATACGCAGTATTTT
TRBD1	TRBV5-1	few	TRBJ2-7	CASSLTGAGPHEQYF	TGCGCCAGCAGCTTGACAGGGGCCGGCCCCCACGAGCAGTACTTC
.	TRBV7-2	many	TRBJ2-7	CASSPGGQAYEQYF	TGTGCCAGCAGCCCGGGGGGACAGGCCTACGAGCAGTACTTC
TRBD1	TRBV29-1	.	TRBJ2-1	CSVDTGTGWEDEQFF	TGCAGCGTTGACACCGGGACAGGGTGGGAGGATGAGCAGTTCTTC
.	TRBV7-8	.	TRBJ2-7	CASSLAGVRPPYEQYF	TGTGCCAGCAGCTTAGCGGGTGTTCGGCCGCCCTACGAGCAGTACTTC
.	TRBV7-3	.	TRBJ1-2	CASSLAVEGYGYTF	TGTGCCAGCAGCTTAGCGGTCGAGGGCTATGGCTACACCTTC
TRBD1	TRBV9	few	TRBJ1-2	CACRDRGWTF	TGTGCCTGCAGAGACAGGGGCTGGACCTTC
.	TRBV7-7	.	TRBJ2-5	CASSTGRIDQETQYF	TGTGCTAGCAGTACGGGGAGGATAGACCAAGAGACCCAGTACTTC
TRBD1	TRBV7-3	.	TRBJ2-2	CASSETGGMGELFF	TGTGCCAGCAGCGAGACAGGGGGCATGGGGGAGCTGTTTTTT
.	TRBV7-3	.	TRBJ2-2	CASSSLTGGTGELFF	TGTGCCAGCAGCTCTCTGACAGGAGGGACCGGGGAGCTGTTTTTT
.	TRBV7-8	.	TRBJ2-5	CASSLYISEETQYF	TGTGCCAGCAGCTTATATATTAGCGAAGAGACCCAGTACTTC
.	TRBV7-2	many	TRBJ1-6	CASSLDYSPLHF	TGTGCCAGCAGCTTAGATTATTCACCCCTCCACTTT
TRBD2	TRBV6-5	.	TRBJ2-1	CASGRTGGYDEQFF	TGTGCCAGCGGAAGGACGGGAGGGTACGATGAGCAGTTCTTC
.	TRBV5-6	.	TRBJ2-3	CASSLQRRTDTQYF	TGTGCCAGCAGCTTGCAGCGGCGCACAGATACGCAGTATTTT
TRBD1	TRBV6-1	.	TRBJ1-3	CASSQGTGVRNTIYF	TGTGCCAGCAGTCAAGGCACAGGGGTACGGAACACCATATATTTT
.	TRBV15	.	TRBJ2-7	CATREAGGHEQYF	TGTGCCACCAGGGAAGCCGGGGGCCACGAGCAGTACTTC
TRBD2	TRBV9	many	TRBJ2-5	CASSITSALETQYF	TGTGCCAGCAGCATCACTAGCGCGTTAGAGACCCAGTACTTC
TRBD1	TRBV5-1	few	TRBJ2-6	CASSQTGISSGANVLTF	TGCGCCAGCAGCCAGACAGGGATTAGCTCTGGGGCCAACGTCCTGACTTTC
TRBD1	TRBV12-3/TRBV12-4	.	TRBJ1-4	CASSTGGHSSIDEKLFF	TGTGCCAGCAGCACAGGGGGCCATTCGTCTATAGATGAAAAACTGTTTTTT
TRBD1	TRBV29-1	.	TRBJ2-5	CGGDRELQETQYF	TGCGGCGGGGACAGGGAACTCCAAGAGACCCAGTACTTC
TRBD1	TRBV5-1	few	TRBJ2-1	CASSNLRDRVSNEQFF	TGCGCCAGCAGCAACCTAAGGGACAGGGTGAGCAATGAGCAGTTCTTC